This T cell receptor (beta chain) stems from a study of T cell responses to AZD1222 COVID-19 vaccine. This clone has only one observation. Second doses were pooled across both intervals (about 4 or about 12 weeks). Assay: immunoSEQ multiplex PCR; the TCRdb copy retains only in-frame clones and omits some. The sample has 80,000 to 100,000 clones; 85% to 90% are singletons. The CDR3 sequence is 15 residues long. V lost 7 bases to trimming and J lost 0 bases, with 15 bases between them. Germline assignment: CDR1 LNHDA and CDR2 SQIVND (reference sequence). Here the sequenced sample was peripheral blood, taken 28 days after the second AZD1222 dose. The sequence was collected from an adult who received the AZD1222 COVID-19 vaccine. This chain uses TRBV19 with TRBJ1-2, with D possibly TRBD1 on 6 matching bases. The CDR3 loop reads CASISTGKANYGYTF. CDR3 bases: TGTGCCAGTATCTCAACAGGGAAAGCTAACTATGGCTACACCTTC.